This T cell receptor beta chain originates from a study of blood T cell repertoires in COVID-19. The repertoire was sequenced with immunoSEQ multiplex PCR; TCRdb's copy has only in-frame clones and lacks some. Here the sample spans about 400,000 clones, around 90% being singletons. The CDR3 covers 13 residues. Germline assignment: CDR1 KGHSH and CDR2 LQKENI. The junction had 0 bases not matched to a gene; V was cut back by 0 bases and J by 5 bases. The chain links TRBV18 to TRBJ2-5, with 7 bases aligning to TRBD1. The specimen sequenced was PBMCs or T cells enriched from blood (not recorded which). The clonotype comes from a woman aged 40 to 49 with acute COVID-19. CDR3 amino acids: CASSPPTGETQYF. The CDR3 DNA follows: TGTGCCAGCTCACCACCGACAGGGGAGACCCAGTACTTC.